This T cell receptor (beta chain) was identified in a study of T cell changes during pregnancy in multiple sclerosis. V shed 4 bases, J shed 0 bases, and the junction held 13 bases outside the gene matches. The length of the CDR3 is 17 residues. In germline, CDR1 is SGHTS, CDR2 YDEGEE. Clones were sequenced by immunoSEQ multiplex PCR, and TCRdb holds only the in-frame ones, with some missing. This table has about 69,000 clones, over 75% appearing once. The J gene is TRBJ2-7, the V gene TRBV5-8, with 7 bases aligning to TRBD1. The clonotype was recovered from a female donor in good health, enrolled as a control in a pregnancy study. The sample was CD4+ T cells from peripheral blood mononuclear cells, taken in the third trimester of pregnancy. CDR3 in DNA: TGTGCCAGCAGCCTGCAGCCGACAGGGTTGAGCTCCTACGAGCAGTACTTC. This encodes CASSLQPTGLSSYEQYF.